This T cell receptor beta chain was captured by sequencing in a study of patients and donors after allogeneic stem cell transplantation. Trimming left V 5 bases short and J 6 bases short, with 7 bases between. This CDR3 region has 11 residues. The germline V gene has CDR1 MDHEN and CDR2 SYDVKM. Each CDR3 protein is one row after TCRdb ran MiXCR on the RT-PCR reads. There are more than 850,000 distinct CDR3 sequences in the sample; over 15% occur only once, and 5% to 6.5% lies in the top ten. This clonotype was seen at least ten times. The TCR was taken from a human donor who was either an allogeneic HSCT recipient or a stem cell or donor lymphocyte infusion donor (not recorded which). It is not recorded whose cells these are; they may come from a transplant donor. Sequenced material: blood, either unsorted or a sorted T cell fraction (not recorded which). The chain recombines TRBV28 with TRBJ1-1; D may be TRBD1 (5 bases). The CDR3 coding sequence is TGTGCCAGCAGTGAGACAGCTGAAGCTTTCTTT. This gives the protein CASSETAEAFF.